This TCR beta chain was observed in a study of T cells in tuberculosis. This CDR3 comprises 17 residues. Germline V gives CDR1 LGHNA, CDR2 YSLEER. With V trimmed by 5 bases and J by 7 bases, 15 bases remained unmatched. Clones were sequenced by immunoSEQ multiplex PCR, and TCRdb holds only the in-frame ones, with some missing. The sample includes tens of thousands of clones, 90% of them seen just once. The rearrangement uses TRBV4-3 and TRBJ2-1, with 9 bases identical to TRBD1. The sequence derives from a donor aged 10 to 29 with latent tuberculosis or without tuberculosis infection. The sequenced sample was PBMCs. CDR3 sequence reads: CASSSSWGGQGVNEQFF. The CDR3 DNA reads TGCGCCAGCAGCTCCTCTTGGGGGGGACAGGGTGTAAATGAGCAGTTCTTC.